The 32 T cell receptor beta chains below come from one sample, sequenced in a study of cytomegalovirus exposure and HLA in healthy donors. PCR employed 60 Vbeta and 13 Jbeta primers. Repertoires were generated with immunoSEQ multiplex PCR, while TCRdb's copy carries only in-frame clones and drops some. The table lists nearly 110,000 clones, around 74% of them singletons. What was sequenced was PBMCs. These receptors originate from a woman between 40 and 50 years old in good health and CMV-seropositive.

This clone has just one count. The chain couples TRBV10-2 to TRBJ2-3; TRBD2 aligns across 8 bases. The junction had 4 bases not matched to a gene; V was cut back by 3 bases and J by 2 bases. This CDR3 is built from 15 residues. Germline V CDR1 and CDR2: WSHSY, SAAADI. CDR3 sequence (DNA): TGCGCCAGCAGTGATAGCGGGGAGGCCACAGATACGCAGTATTTT. Its translation is CASSDSGEATDTQYF.

The chain combines TRBV4-2 with TRBJ2-7; unclear D gene. Between the trimmed V and J ends, which lost 6 bases and 5 bases, there was a span of 8 bases. Per germline, CDR1 LGHNA and CDR2 YNFKEQ. The CDR3 runs to 11 residues. The CDR3 loop reads CASRQRDEQYF. CDR3 sequence (DNA): TGTGCCAGCAGACAACGGGACGAGCAGTACTTC.

This clone was found a few times. V usage is TRBV4-1 and J usage is TRBJ2-2; 7 positions match TRBD2. Germline-derived CDR1 and CDR2 are MGHRA and YSYEKL. V lost 3 bases, J lost 4 bases, and 8 bases stayed unmatched. This CDR3 contains 16 residues. The CDR3 nucleotides read TGCGCCAGCAGCCAGGCTATGGGGGGGTCCACCGGGGAGCTGTTTTTT. Translation: CASSQAMGGSTGELFF.

V is TRBV5-4 and J is TRBJ2-7; 7 nucleotides agree with TRBD1. Losses at the gene ends were 4 bases for V and 2 bases for J; bases not matched to a gene: 9. Germline V CDR1 and CDR2: SGHNT, YYREEE (reference sequence). The CDR3 has 15 amino acids. The CDR3 DNA reads TGTGCCAGCAGCCCTCGACAGGGCCGTACCTACGAGCAGTACTTC. It is translated as CASSPRQGRTYEQYF.

CDR3 residues: CASSLKGAEAFF. The DNA of the CDR3 is TGTGCCAGCAGTTTAAAGGGGGCGGAAGCTTTCTTT. This chain links TRBV6-5 with TRBJ1-1; TRBD1 matches 7 bases. V gave up 4 bases and J gave up 8 bases; unmatched junction bases: 4. The CDR3 has 12 residues. Germline lookup yields CDR1 MNHEY and CDR2 SVGAGI.

In regard to this clone: A junction end diverges from the germline sequence, so it may reflect a read error. This chain connects TRBV7-9 to TRBJ2-7; 8 nucleotides align to TRBD2. Germline values: CDR1 SEHNR, CDR2 FQNEAQ (reference sequence). This CDR3 has 12 amino acids. In DNA form, the CDR3 reads TGTTCCAGCGGGGGCCGCTCCTACGAGCAGTACTTC. It yields the protein CSSGGRSYEQYF.

The chain uses TRBV6-5 and TRBJ2-3, with 8 nucleotides matching TRBD1. Germline CDR1 MNHEY, CDR2 SVGAGI. The CDR3 covers 14 residues. The trim removed 6 bases at V and 3 bases at J, leaving 5 bases unmatched. The DNA for the CDR3 is TGTGCCAGCAGAGAAACAGGGGGAACAGATACGCAGTATTTT. Its protein product is CASRETGGTDTQYF.

The V gene is TRBV4-3, the J gene TRBJ1-2; D is perhaps TRBD1 (6 bases). Germline V gene data show CDR1 as LGHNA and CDR2 as YSLEER. CDR3 length: 12 residues. The V and J ends lost 5 bases and 7 bases respectively, with 11 bases between them. The CDR3 sequence: CASSKQGIGYTF. In nucleotides, the CDR3 is TGCGCCAGCAGCAAACAGGGCATTGGCTACACCTTC.

This chain uses TRBV7-3 with TRBJ2-3; TRBD2 matches at 9 bases. The V gene's germline CDR1 is SGHTA and CDR2 FQGTGA. J lost 5 bases, V lost 5 bases, and 14 bases had no gene match. The CDR3 has 17 residues. The CDR3, as DNA: TGTGCCAGCAGCCCCCAGGGTGGGCGGGGGGGCCTAGATACGCAGTATTTT. Its translation is CASSPQGGRGGLDTQYF.

The V gene is TRBV7-3, the J gene TRBJ2-1; 13 bases line up with TRBD2. The CDR3 loop spans 17 amino acids. Germline CDR1 and CDR2: SGHTA and FQGTGA. J gave up 4 bases and V 4 bases, and 7 bases lay outside the gene matches. CDR3 nucleotides: TGTGCCAGCAGCTCCGCGACTAGCGGGGGGACGTACAATGAGCAGTTCTTC. This codes for CASSSATSGGTYNEQFF.

The chain uses TRBV28 and TRBJ1-4; perhaps TRBD1 as D (6 bases). Germline V gene lookup returns CDR1 MDHEN and CDR2 SYDVKM. The V end lost 5 bases, the J end lost 12 bases, and 10 bases lay between the germline ends. This CDR3 has 11 residues. The CDR3 DNA sequence: TGTGCCAGCAGTGTCCGACAGGAACTGTTTTTT. Translating gives CASSVRQELFF.

This clone has just a few counts. The chain joins TRBV6-5 to TRBJ1-3; tentative D call: TRBD1 (6 bases). Germline V CDR1 and CDR2: MNHEY, SVGAGI. With 6 bases removed from V and 4 bases from J, the gap between germline ends came to 13 bases. The CDR3 covers 14 residues. The CDR3 protein is CASRSQGTGNTIYF. The CDR3 DNA follows: TGTGCCAGCAGATCACAGGGAACAGGAAACACCATATATTTT.

The chain has TRBV14 and TRBJ1-4; no clear D gene. Germline V gene sequence: CDR1 SGHDN, CDR2 FVKESK. The germline V and J ends were trimmed by 0 bases and 5 bases, with 13 bases remaining between them. The CDR3 totals 16 residues. This CDR3 reads CASSQDPAGLNEKLFF. The CDR3 DNA reads TGTGCCAGCAGCCAAGATCCCGCAGGTTTAAATGAAAAACTGTTTTTT.

The chain is built from TRBV5-4 and TRBJ2-1; TRBD2 matches 13 bases. Per the germline V gene, CDR1 is SGHNT and CDR2 is YYREEE (reference sequence). J gave up 4 bases and V 3 bases, and 4 bases lay outside the gene matches. The CDR3 consists of 16 residues. CDR3: CASSSGTSGAYNEQFF. As DNA, the CDR3 is TGTGCCAGCAGCTCAGGGACTAGCGGGGCGTACAATGAGCAGTTCTTC.

In this sample, this clone turned up a few times. The rearrangement links TRBV7-8 to TRBJ1-1; possibly TRBD1 for D (5 bases). With 1 base removed from V and 0 bases from J, the gap between germline ends came to 9 bases. Germline V gene lookup returns CDR1 SGHVS and CDR2 FQNEAQ. The CDR3 is made up of 15 amino acids. This CDR3 reads CASSLVPDMNTEAFF. CDR3 DNA: TGTGCCAGCAGCTTAGTTCCGGACATGAACACTGAAGCTTTCTTT.

This chain links TRBV18 with TRBJ1-2, with 8 bases that match TRBD1. The V and J ends lost 6 bases and 4 bases, in that order; junction bases with no gene match: 4. The germline V gene has CDR1 KGHSH and CDR2 LQKENI. This CDR3 region has 13 residues. The CDR3: CASSPDRAYGYTF. The CDR3 nucleotides read TGTGCCAGCTCGCCGGACAGGGCCTATGGCTACACCTTC.

The chain employs TRBV2 and TRBJ1-5, with 8 nucleotides matching TRBD1. V shed 7 bases and J 0 bases; nucleotides not matched to a gene: 2. The germline V gene has CDR1 SNHLY and CDR2 FYNNEI. The CDR3 is made up of 14 amino acids. Written as DNA, the CDR3 is TGTGCCAGCACAGGGGGCAATAGCAATCAGCCCCAGCATTTT. Encoded protein: CASTGGNSNQPQHF.

V is TRBV5-8 and J is TRBJ1-4, with no clear D. The germline V gene encodes CDR1 SGHTS and CDR2 YDEGEE. The CDR3 is made up of 16 amino acids. V was cut by 4 bases and J by 7 bases, with 20 bases left in between. CDR3 nucleotide sequence: TGTGCCAGCAGCGCGTCGGACTTCAGAGGAGGTGAAAAACTGTTTTTT. Encoded protein: CASSASDFRGGEKLFF.

The J gene is TRBJ1-2, the V gene TRBV4-1, with D unresolved. Germline V gives CDR1 MGHRA, CDR2 YSYEKL. Trimming left V 3 bases short and J 6 bases short, with 20 bases between. The CDR3 is 16 amino acids. CDR3 amino acids: CASSQPARSKVNGYTF. The CDR3 coding sequence is TGCGCCAGCAGCCAGCCGGCCAGGTCCAAAGTCAATGGCTACACCTTC.

The chain recombines TRBV5-1 with TRBJ2-3; either TRBD1 or TRBD2 may fit D (6 bases each). With 4 bases removed from V and 2 bases from J, the gap between germline ends came to 11 bases. CDR3 length: 14 residues. Germline V gene data show CDR1 as SGHRS and CDR2 as YFSETQ. The CDR3 DNA reads as TGCGCCAGCAGCCTGGGGGGCCCCACAGATACGCAGTATTTT. Its protein is CASSLGGPTDTQYF.

V is TRBV5-1 and J is TRBJ1-2; possible D gene TRBD1, 6 bases. CDR1 is SGHRS and CDR2 is YFSETQ in the germline V gene. The CDR3 covers 14 residues. Trimming removed 4 bases at V and 4 bases at J, with 14 bases between. CDR3 sequence: CASSPQGLAYGYTF. The CDR3 region has the DNA TGCGCCAGCAGCCCCCAGGGGCTAGCCTATGGCTACACCTTC.

V gene TRBV5-1 combines with J gene TRBJ1-1; TRBD1 agrees at 9 bases. J lost 0 bases, V lost 2 bases, and 5 bases had no gene match. There are 16 residues in the CDR3. Germline assignment: CDR1 SGHRS and CDR2 YFSETQ. This chain's CDR3 is CASSFYRGQMNTEAFF. The CDR3, as DNA: TGCGCCAGCAGCTTCTACAGGGGGCAGATGAACACTGAAGCTTTCTTT.

This chain joins TRBV19 and TRBJ1-4; TRBD1 aligns across 7 bases. CDR1 and CDR2 (germline): LNHDA, SQIVND (reference sequence). This CDR3 is built from 15 residues. Trimming at V came to 8 bases and at J to 6 bases, leaving 12 bases not matched to a gene. The CDR3: CASHIKGGGHEKLFF. The DNA of the CDR3 is TGTGCCAGTCACATAAAAGGGGGCGGACATGAAAAACTGTTTTTT.

This chain connects TRBV27 to TRBJ2-5; possibly TRBD2 for D (6 bases). The CDR3 consists of 13 residues. CDR1 MNHEY and CDR2 SMNVEV come from the germline V gene (reference sequence). V was pared by 3 bases and J by 5 bases, with 10 bases between. The CDR3 bases are TGTGCCAGCAGTTTTCGGGGACTGGAGACCCAGTACTTC. Translated: CASSFRGLETQYF.

This chain uses TRBV6-6 with TRBJ2-2; D gene unclear. Germline V gene data show CDR1 as MNHNY and CDR2 as SVGAGI (reference sequence). With 5 bases removed from V and 5 bases from J, the gap between germline ends came to 6 bases. The CDR3 spans 12 residues. CDR3 loop: CASSLPTGELFF. Here the CDR3 DNA reads TGTGCCAGCAGTCTACCGACCGGGGAGCTGTTTTTT.

Only one count was recorded for this clone. The chain links TRBV19 to TRBJ2-2, with 9 positions matching TRBD1. CDR3 length: 15 residues. Unmatched junction bases numbered 8, after V lost 7 bases and J lost 5 bases. Germline V gives CDR1 LNHDA, CDR2 SQIVND (reference sequence). CDR3: CASNLWTGATGELFF. CDR3 in DNA: TGTGCCAGTAACCTCTGGACAGGGGCGACCGGGGAGCTGTTTTTT.

This clone was counted a few times. This chain's CDR3 is CASKWRGGNANQPQHF. Here the CDR3 DNA reads TGTGCCAGTAAATGGCGGGGTGGGAATGCCAATCAGCCCCAGCATTTT. V usage is TRBV19 and J usage is TRBJ1-5; D remains unclear. The CDR3 extends over 16 amino acids. Looked up from germline, CDR1 is LNHDA and CDR2 is SQIVND (reference sequence). Trimming removed 7 bases from V and 3 bases from J, with 19 bases in between.

This clone was picked up one time. V usage is TRBV5-4 and J usage is TRBJ1-1, with a possible D match to TRBD1 (5 bases). The V end lost 0 bases, the J end lost 1 base, and 7 bases lay between the germline ends. In germline, CDR1 is SGHNT, CDR2 YYREEE (reference sequence). The CDR3 is 14 residues long. The CDR3: CASSLDQGNTEAFF. The CDR3 nucleotides read TGTGCCAGCAGCTTGGACCAGGGGAACACTGAAGCTTTCTTT. Full variable domain (rest looked up from reference TRBV5-4 and TRBJ1-1): ETGVTQSPTHLIKTRGQQVTLRCSSQSGHNTVSWYQQALGQGPQFIFQYYREEENGRGNFPPRFSGLQFPNYSSELNVNALELDDSALYLCASSLDQGNTEAFFGQGTRLTVV.

This clone has just a few counts. The chain is built from TRBV5-6 and TRBJ1-1, with TRBD1 matching 8 bases. The length of the CDR3 is 16 residues. With 3 bases clipped from V and 1 base from J, the junction kept 8 bases outside the gene matches. Germline V lookup: CDR1 SGHDT, CDR2 YYEEEE. The CDR3 loop is CASSYRGNRGNTEAFF. CDR3 in DNA: TGTGCCAGCAGCTACAGGGGGAACCGGGGGAACACTGAAGCTTTCTTT.

The chain uses TRBV10-3 and TRBJ2-1; D not certain. Germline-derived CDR1 and CDR2 are ENHRY and SYGVKD. V was shortened by 2 bases and J by 1 base, with 3 bases between the two germline ends. This CDR3 region has 13 residues. DNA of the CDR3: TGTGCCATCAGTGAGCATTCCTACAATGAGCAGTTCTTC. Its translation: CAISEHSYNEQFF.

The chain couples TRBV30 to TRBJ2-4; D is undetermined. Trimming took off 2 bases at V and 12 bases at J, with 11 bases between the two ends. This CDR3 comprises 11 residues. The germline gives CDR1 GTSNPN, CDR2 SVGIG (reference sequence). CDR3 in amino acids: CAWSQVENQYF. CDR3 bases: TGTGCCTGGAGTCAGGTTGAGAATCAGTACTTC.

The chain links TRBV7-9 to TRBJ1-2; the D gene is possibly TRBD1 (6 bases). Germline-derived CDR1 and CDR2 are SEHNR and FQNEAQ (reference sequence). The CDR3 is 14 amino acids. V was pared by 5 bases and J by 8 bases, with 18 bases between. The CDR3 bases are TGTGCCAGCAGCCCCGAAGGGATGGGGGCGGGCTACACCTTC. Translation gives CASSPEGMGAGYTF.